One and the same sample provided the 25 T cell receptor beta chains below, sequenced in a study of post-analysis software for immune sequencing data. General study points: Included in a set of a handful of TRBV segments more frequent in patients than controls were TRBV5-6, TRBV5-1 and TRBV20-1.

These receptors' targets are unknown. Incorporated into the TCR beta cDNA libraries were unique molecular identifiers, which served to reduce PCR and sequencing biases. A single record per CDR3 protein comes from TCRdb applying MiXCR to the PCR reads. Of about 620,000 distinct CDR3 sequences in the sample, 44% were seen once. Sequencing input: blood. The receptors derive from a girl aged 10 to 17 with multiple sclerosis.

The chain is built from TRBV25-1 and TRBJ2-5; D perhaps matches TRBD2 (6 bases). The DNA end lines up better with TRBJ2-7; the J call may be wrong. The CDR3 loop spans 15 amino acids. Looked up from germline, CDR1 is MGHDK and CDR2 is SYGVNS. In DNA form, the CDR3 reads TGTGCCAGCAGTTTTTCCGGGACTGCAGCCTACGAGCAGTACTTC. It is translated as CASSFSGTAAYEQYF.

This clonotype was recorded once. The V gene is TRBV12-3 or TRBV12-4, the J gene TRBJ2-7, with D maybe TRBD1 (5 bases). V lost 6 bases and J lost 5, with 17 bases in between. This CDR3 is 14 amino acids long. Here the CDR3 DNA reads TGTGCCAGCAGCGTCGACAGCTCCCTGGACGAGCAGTACTTC. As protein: CASSVDSSLDEQYF.

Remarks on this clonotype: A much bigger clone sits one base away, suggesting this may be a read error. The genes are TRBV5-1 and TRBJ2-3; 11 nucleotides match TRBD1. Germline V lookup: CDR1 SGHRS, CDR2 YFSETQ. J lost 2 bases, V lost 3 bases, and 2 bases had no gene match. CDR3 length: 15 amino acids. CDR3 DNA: TGCGCCAGCAGCTCGGGACAGGGGGTCACAGATACGCAGTATTTT. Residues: CASSSGQGVTDTQYF.

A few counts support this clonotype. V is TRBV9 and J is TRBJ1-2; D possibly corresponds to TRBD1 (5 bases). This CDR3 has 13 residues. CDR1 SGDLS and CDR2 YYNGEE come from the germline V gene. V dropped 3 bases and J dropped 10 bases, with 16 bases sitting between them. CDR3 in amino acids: CASSDRGRHDYTF. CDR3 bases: TGTGCCAGCAGCGACCGGGGCCGACATGACTACACCTTC.

The CDR3 loop is CASSVGDIRSTSSYEQYF. CDR3 DNA: TGCGCCAGCAGCGTAGGGGACATCAGGAGTACTAGCTCCTACGAGCAGTACTTC. The chain is built from TRBV4-1 and TRBJ2-7, with a possible D match to TRBD1 (6 bases). From germline, CDR1 is MGHRA and CDR2 YSYEKL. The CDR3 spans 18 residues. V lost 5 bases, J lost 0 bases, and 23 bases lay in between.

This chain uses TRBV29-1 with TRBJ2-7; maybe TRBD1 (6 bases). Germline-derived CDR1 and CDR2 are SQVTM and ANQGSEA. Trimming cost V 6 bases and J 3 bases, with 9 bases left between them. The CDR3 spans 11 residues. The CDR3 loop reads CSVSDSYEQYF. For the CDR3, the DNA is TGCAGCGTCTCGGACAGCTACGAGCAGTACTTC.

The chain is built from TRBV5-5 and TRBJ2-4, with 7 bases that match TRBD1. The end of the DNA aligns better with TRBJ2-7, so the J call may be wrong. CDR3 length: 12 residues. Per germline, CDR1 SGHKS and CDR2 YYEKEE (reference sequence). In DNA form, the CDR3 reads TGTGCCAGCAGGGGACAGTCGGGCGAGCAGTACTTC. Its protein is CASRGQSGEQYF.

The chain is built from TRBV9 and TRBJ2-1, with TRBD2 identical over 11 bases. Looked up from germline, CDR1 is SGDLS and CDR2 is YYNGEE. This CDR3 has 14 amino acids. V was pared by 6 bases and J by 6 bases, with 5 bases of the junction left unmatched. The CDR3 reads CASNGSGGANEQFF. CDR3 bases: TGTGCCAGCAACGGTAGCGGGGGGGCCAATGAGCAGTTCTTC.

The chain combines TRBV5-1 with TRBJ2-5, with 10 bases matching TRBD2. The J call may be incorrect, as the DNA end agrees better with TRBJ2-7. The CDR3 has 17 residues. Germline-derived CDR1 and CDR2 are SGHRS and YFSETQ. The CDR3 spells CASSLRLAGEIKYEQYF. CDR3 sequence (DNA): TGCGCCAGCAGCTTGAGGCTAGCGGGAGAAATCAAATACGAGCAGTACTTC.

This CDR3 is CASSSWTGDEKLFF. The CDR3 region has the DNA TGTGCCAGCAGTTCATGGACCGGAGACGAAAAACTGTTTTTT. The V and J genes are TRBV12-3 or TRBV12-4 and TRBJ1-4; D gene ambiguous. Deletions cut 4 bases from V and 8 bases from J, with 14 bases between. CDR3 length: 14 amino acids.

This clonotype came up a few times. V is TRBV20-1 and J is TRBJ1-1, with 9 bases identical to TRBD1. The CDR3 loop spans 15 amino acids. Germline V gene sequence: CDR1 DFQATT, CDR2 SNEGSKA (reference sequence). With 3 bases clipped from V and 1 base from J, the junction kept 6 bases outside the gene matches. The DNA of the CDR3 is TGCAGTGCTAGTCCCCCGGGACAGGGGAACACTGAAGCTTTCTTT. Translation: CSASPPGQGNTEAFF.

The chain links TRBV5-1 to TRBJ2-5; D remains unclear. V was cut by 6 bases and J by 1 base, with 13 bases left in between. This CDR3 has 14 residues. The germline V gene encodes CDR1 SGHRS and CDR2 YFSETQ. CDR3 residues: CASKKTSFQETQYF. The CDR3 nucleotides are TGCGCCAGCAAAAAGACATCCTTCCAAGAGACCCAGTACTTC. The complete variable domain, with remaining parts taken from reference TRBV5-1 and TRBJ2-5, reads KAGVTQTPRYLIKTRGQQVTLSCSPISGHRSVSWYQQTPGQGLQFLFEYFSETQRNKGNFPGRFSGRQFSNSRSEMNVSTLELGDSALYLCASKKTSFQETQYFGPGTRLLVL.

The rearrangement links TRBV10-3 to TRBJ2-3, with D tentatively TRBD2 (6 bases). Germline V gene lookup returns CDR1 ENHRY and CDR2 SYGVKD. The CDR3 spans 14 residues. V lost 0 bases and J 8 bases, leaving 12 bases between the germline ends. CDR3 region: CAISESLEEGTQYF. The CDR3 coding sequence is TGTGCCATCAGTGAGTCTCTAGAGGAGGGTACGCAGTATTTT.

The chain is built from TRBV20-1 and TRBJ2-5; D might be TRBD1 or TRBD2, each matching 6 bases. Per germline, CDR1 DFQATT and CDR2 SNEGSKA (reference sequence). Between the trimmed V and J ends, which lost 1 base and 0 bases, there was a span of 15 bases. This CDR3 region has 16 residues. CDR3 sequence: CSARGGASLYQETQYF. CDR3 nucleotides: TGCAGTGCTAGAGGGGGGGCTAGCCTGTACCAAGAGACCCAGTACTTC.

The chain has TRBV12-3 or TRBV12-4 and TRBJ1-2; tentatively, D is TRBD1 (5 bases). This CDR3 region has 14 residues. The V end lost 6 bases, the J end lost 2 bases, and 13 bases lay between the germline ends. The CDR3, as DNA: TGTGCCAGCAGATCTTTCGGGGCCAACTATGGCTACACCTTC. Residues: CASRSFGANYGYTF.

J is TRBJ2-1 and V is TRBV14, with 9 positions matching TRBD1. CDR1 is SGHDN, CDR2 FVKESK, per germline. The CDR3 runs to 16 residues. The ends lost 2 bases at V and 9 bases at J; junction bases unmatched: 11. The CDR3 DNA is TGTGCCAGCAGCCAAAAGGGGGACAGGGCAGAGAGTGAGCAGTTCTTC. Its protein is CASSQKGDRAESEQFF. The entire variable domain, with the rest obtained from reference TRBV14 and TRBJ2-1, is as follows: EAGVTQFPSHSVIEKGQTVTLRCDPISGHDNLYWYRRVMGKEIKFLLHFVKESKQDESGMPNNRFLAERTGGTYSTLKVQPAELEDSGVYFCASSQKGDRAESEQFFGPGTRLTVL.

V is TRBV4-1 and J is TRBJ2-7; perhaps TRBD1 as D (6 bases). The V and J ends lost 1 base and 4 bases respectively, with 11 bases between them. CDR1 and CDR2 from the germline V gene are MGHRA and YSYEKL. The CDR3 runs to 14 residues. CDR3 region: CASSQGPDSYEQYF. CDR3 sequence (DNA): TGCGCCAGCAGCCAAGGGCCGGACAGTTACGAGCAGTACTTC.

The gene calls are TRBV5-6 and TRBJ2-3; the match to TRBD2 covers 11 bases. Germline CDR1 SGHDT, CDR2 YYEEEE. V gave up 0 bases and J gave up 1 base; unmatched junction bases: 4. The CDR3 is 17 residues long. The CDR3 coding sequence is TGTGCCAGCAGCTTGGGACTAGCGGGGCTTGGCACAGATACGCAGTATTTT. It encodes CASSLGLAGLGTDTQYF.

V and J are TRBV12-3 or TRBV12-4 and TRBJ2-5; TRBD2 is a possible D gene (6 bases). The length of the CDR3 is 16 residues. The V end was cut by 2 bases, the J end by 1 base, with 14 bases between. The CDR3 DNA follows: TGTGCCAGCAGTTTAAGGCTAGCGACCATCCAAGAGACCCAGTACTTC. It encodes CASSLRLATIQETQYF.

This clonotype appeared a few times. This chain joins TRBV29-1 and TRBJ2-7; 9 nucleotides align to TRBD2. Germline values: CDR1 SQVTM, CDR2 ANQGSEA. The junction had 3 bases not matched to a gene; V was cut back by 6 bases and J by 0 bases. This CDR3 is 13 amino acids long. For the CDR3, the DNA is TGCAGCGTCCTTAGCGGGAGCTCCTACGAGCAGTACTTC. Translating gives CSVLSGSSYEQYF.

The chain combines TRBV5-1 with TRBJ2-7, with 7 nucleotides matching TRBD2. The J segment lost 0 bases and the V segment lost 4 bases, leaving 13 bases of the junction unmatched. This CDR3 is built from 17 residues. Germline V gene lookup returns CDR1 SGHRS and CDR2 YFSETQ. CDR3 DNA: TGCGCCAGCAGCGCCGCGGGGAGGGCCCGACTCTCCTACGAGCAGTACTTC. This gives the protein CASSAAGRARLSYEQYF.

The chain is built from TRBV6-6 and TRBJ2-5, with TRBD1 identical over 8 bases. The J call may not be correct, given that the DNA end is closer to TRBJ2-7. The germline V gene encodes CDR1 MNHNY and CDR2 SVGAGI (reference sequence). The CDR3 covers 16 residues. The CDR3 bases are TGTGCCAGCAGTCCCCGAGGCGCAGGGGGCGGGTACGAGCAGTACTTC. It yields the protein CASSPRGAGGGYEQYF.

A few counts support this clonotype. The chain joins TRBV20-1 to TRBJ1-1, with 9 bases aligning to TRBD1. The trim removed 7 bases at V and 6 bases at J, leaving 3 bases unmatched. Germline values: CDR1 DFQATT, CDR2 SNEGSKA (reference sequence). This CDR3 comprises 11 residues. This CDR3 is CSGTGGPEAFF. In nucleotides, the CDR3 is TGCAGTGGAACAGGGGGCCCTGAAGCTTTCTTT.

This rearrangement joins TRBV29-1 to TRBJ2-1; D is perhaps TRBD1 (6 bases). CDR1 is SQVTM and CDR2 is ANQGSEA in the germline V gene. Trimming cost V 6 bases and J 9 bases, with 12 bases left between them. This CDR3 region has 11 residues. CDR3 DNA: TGCAGCGTCGATCAGGGGTCTGAGCAGTTCTTC. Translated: CSVDQGSEQFF.

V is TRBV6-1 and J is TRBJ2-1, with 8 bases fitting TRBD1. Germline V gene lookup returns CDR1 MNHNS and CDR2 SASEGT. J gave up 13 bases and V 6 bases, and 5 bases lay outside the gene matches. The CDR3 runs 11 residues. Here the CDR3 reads CASRAGQGQFF. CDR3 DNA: TGTGCCAGCAGGGCCGGACAGGGTCAGTTCTTC.